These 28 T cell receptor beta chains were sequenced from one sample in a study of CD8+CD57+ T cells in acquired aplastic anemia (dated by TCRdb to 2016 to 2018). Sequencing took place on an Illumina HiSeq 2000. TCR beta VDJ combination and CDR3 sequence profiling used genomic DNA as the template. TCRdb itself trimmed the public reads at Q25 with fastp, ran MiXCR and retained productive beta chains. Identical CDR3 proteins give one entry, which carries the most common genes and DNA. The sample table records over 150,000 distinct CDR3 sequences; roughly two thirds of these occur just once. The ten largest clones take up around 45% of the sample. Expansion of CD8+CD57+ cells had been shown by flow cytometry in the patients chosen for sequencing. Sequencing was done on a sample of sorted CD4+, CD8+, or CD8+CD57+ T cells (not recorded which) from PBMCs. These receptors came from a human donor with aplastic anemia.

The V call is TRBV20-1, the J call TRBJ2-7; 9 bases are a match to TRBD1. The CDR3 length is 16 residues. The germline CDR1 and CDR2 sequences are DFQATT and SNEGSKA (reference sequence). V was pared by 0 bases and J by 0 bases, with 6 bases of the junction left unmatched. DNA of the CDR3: TGCAGTGCTAGAGAACAGGACAGGGGAACCTCCTACGAGCAGTACTTC. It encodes CSAREQDRGTSYEQYF.

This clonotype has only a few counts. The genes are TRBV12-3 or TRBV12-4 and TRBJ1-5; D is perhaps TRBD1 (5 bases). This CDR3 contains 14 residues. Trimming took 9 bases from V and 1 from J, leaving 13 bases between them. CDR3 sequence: CASSSGSSNQPQHF. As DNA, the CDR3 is TGTGCCAGTTCGTCAGGGTCCAGCAATCAGCCCCAGCATTTT.

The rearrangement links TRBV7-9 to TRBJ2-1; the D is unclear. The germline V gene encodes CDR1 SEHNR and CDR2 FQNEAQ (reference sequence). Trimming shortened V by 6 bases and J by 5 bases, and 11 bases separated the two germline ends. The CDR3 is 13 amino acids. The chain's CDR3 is CASRSVTHNEQFF. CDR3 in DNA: TGTGCCAGCAGATCGGTTACCCACAATGAGCAGTTCTTC.

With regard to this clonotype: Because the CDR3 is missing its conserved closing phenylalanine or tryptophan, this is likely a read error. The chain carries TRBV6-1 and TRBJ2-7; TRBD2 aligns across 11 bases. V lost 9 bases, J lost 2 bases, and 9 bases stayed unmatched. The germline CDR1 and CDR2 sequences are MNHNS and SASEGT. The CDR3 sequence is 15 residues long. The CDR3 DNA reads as TGTGCCAGTAGCTCACTAGCGGGGGAGGCCTACGAGCAGTACCTC. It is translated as CASSSLAGEAYEQYL.

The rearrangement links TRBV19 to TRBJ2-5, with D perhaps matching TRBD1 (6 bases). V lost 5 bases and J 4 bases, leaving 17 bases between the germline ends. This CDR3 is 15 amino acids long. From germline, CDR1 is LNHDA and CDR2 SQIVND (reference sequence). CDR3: CASSLGHQLRETQYF. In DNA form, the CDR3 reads TGTGCCAGTAGTTTGGGACACCAACTCCGAGAGACCCAGTACTTC. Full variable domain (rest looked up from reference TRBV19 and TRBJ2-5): DGGITQSPKYLFRKEGQNVTLSCEQNLNHDAMYWYRQDPGQGLRLIYYSQIVNDFQKGDIAEGYSVSREKKESFPLTVTSAQKNPTAFYLCASSLGHQLRETQYFGPGTRLLVL.

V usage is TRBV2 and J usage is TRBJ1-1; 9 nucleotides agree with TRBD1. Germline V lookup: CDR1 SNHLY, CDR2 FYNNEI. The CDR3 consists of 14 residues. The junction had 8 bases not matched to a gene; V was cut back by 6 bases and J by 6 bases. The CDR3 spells CASRVGQGLSEAFF. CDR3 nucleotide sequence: TGTGCCAGCAGAGTGGGACAGGGTTTGTCTGAAGCTTTCTTT.

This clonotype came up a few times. CDR3 loop: CSARIFGRTMNTEAFF. CDR3 nucleotides: TGCAGTGCTAGAATTTTCGGCAGAACTATGAACACTGAAGCTTTCTTT. The V call is TRBV20-1, the J call TRBJ1-1; no clear D. There are 16 residues in the CDR3. Trimming took 2 bases from V and 0 from J, leaving 16 bases between them. Per the germline V gene, CDR1 is DFQATT and CDR2 is SNEGSKA (reference sequence).

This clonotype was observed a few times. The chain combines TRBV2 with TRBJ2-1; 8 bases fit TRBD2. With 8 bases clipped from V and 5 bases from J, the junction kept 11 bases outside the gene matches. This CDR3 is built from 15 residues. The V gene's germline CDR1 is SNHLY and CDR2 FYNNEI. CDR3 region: CASRVGERENNEQFF. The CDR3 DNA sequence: TGTGCCAGCCGCGTGGGAGAGCGGGAGAACAATGAGCAGTTCTTC.

CDR3 DNA: TGTGCCACCAGTGAGCGGAAGGGGATAGCTGAGCAGTTCTTC. Translation: CATSERKGIAEQFF. The rearrangement joins TRBV24-1 to TRBJ2-1, with D possibly TRBD1 on 5 matching bases. Germline V gene lookup returns CDR1 KGHDR and CDR2 SFDVKD. The V end was cut by 4 bases, the J end by 9 bases, with 15 bases between. The CDR3 sequence is 14 residues long.

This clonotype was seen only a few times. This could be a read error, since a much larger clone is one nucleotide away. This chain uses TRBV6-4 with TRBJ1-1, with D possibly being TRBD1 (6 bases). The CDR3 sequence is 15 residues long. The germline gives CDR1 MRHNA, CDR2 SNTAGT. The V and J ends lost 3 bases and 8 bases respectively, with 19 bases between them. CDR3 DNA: TGTGCCAGCAGTGAGAAGGGGGGGGCGCGGGCAGAAGCTTTCTTT. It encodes CASSEKGGARAEAFF.

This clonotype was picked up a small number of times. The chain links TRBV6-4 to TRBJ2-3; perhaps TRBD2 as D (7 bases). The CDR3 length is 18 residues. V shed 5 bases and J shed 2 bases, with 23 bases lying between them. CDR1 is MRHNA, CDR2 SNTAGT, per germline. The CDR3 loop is CASSYFKGGGLFTDTQYF. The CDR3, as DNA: TGTGCCAGCAGTTACTTTAAAGGGGGGGGCTTGTTCACAGATACGCAGTATTTT.

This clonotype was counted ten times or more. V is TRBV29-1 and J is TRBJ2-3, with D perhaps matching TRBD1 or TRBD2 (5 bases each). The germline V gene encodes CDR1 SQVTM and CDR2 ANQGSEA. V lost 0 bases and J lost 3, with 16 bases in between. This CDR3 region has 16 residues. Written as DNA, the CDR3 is TGCAGCGTTGAAGATCCGGAAAGCGAGGGGACAGATACGCAGTATTTT. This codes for CSVEDPESEGTDTQYF.

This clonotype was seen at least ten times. In DNA, the CDR3 is TGTGCCAGCAGTGAAAGGGTAGCGGGAGGGCCGAGGCGTTTGCAAGAGACCCAGTACTTC. This sequence encodes CASSERVAGGPRRLQETQYF. V gene TRBV6-1 combines with J gene TRBJ2-5, with TRBD2 identical over 11 bases. Per the germline V gene, CDR1 is MNHNS and CDR2 is SASEGT. This CDR3 region has 20 residues. The J segment lost 2 bases and the V segment lost 2 bases, leaving 16 bases of the junction unmatched.

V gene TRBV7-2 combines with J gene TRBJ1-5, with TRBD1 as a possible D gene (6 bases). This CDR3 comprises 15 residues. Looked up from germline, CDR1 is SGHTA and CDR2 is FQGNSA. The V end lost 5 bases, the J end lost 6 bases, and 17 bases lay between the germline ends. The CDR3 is CASSIQGLLSQPQHF. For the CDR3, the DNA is TGTGCCAGCAGCATACAGGGACTCCTGAGTCAGCCCCAGCATTTT.

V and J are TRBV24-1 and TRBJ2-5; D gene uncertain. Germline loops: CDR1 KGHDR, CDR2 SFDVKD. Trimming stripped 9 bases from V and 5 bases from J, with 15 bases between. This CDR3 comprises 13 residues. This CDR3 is CATPHLTQETQYF. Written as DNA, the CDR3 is TGTGCCACCCCTCACCTTACTCAGGAGACCCAGTACTTC.

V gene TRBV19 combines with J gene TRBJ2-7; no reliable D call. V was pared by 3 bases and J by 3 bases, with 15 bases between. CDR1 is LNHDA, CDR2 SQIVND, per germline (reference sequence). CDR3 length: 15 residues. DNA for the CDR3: TGTGCCAGTAGTATCTCGCGGACCCAGTACTACGAGCAGTACTTC. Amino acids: CASSISRTQYYEQYF.

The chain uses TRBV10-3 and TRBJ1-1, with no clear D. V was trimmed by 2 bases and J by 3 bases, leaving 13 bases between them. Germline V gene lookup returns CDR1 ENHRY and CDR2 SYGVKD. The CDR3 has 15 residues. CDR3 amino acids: CAISEGGRMDTEAFF. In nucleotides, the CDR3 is TGTGCCATCAGTGAGGGTGGCAGGATGGACACTGAAGCTTTCTTT.

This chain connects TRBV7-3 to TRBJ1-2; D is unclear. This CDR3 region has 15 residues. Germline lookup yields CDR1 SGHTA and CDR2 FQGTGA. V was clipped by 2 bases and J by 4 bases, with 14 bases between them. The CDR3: CASSLAVKGPYGYTF. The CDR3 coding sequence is TGTGCCAGCAGCTTAGCTGTAAAGGGCCCCTATGGCTACACCTTC.

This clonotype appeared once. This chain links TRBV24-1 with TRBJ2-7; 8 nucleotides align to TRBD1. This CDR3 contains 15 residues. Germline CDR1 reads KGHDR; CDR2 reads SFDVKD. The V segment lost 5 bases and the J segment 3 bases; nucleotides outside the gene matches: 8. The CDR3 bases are TGTGCCACCAGTGCTTGGACAGGGAGGATCTACGAGCAGTACTTC. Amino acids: CATSAWTGRIYEQYF.

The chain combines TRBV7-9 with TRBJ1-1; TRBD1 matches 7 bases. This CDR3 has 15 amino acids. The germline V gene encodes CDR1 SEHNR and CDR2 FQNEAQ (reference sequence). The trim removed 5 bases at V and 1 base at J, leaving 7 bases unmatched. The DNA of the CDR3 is TGTGCCAGCAGCGTAGTGGGACAGAAGAACACTGAAGCTTTCTTT. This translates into CASSVVGQKNTEAFF.

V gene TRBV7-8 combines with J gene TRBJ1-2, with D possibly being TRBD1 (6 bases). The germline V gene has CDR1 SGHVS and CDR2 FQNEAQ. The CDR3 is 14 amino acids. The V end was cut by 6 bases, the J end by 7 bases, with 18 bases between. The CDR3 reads CASSADRVVRGYTF. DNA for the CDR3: TGTGCCAGCAGTGCGGACAGAGTAGTACGTGGCTACACCTTC.

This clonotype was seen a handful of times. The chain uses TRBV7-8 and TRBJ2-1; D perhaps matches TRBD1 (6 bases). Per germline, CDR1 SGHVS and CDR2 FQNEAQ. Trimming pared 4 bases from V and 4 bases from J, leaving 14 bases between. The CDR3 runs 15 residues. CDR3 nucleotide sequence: TGTGCCAGCAGCTCCGGACCAGGGACATACAATGAGCAGTTCTTC. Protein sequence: CASSSGPGTYNEQFF. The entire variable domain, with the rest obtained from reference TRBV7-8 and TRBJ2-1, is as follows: GAGVSQSPRYKVAKRGQDVALRCDPISGHVSLFWYQQALGQGPEFLTYFQNEAQLDKSGLPSDRFFAERPEGSVSTLKIQRTQQEDSAVYLCASSSGPGTYNEQFFGPGTRLTVL.

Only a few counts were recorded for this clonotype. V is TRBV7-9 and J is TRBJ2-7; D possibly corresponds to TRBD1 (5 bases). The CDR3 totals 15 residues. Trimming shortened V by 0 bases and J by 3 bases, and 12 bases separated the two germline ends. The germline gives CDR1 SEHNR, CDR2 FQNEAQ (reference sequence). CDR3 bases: TGTGCCAGCAGCTTAGCCGAAGACAGAATCTACGAGCAGTACTTC. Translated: CASSLAEDRIYEQYF.

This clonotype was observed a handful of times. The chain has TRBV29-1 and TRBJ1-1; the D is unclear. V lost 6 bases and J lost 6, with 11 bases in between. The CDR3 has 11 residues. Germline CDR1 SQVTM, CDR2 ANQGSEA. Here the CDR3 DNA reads TGCAGCGTGCTACCGGGAGCTGAAGCTTTCTTT. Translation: CSVLPGAEAFF.

The CDR3 sequence: CASSAGLETSGTQYF. CDR3 DNA sequence: TGTGCCAGCAGTGCGGGACTAGAGACGAGTGGGACGCAGTATTTT. V is TRBV2 and J is TRBJ2-3, with 8 positions matching TRBD2. Germline V lookup: CDR1 SNHLY, CDR2 FYNNEI. There are 15 residues in the CDR3. J was trimmed by 9 bases and V by 4 bases; bases with no gene match: 12.

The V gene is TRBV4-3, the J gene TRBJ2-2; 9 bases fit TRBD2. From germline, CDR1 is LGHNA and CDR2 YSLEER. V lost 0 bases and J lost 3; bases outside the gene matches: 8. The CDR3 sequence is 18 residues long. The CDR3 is CASSQDLASGEDTGELFF. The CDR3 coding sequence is TGCGCCAGCAGCCAAGATCTGGCTAGCGGGGAGGACACCGGGGAGCTGTTTTTT.

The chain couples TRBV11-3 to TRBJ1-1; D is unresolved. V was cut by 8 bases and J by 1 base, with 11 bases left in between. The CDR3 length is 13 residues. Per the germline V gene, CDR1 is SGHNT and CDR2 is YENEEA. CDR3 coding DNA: TGTGCCAGCGCCCACAAGAGGAACACTGAAGCTTTCTTT. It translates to CASAHKRNTEAFF.

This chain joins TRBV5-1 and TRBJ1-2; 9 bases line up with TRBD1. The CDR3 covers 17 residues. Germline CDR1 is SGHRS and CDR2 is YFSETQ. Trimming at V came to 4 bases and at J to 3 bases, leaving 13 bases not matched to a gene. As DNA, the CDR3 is TGCGCCAGCAGCGCCACGGGACAGGGAGTTTTGGACTATGGCTACACCTTC. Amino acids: CASSATGQGVLDYGYTF.